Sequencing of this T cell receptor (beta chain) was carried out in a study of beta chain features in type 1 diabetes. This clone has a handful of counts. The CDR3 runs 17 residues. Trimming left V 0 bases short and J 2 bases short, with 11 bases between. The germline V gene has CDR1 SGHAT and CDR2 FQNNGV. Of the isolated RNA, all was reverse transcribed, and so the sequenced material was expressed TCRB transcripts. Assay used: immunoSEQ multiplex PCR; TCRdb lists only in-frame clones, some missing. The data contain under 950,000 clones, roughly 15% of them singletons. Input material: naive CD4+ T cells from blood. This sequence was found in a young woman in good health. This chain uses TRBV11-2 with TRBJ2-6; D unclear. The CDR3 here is CASSLDPTAAGANVLTF. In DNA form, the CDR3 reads TGTGCCAGCAGCTTAGATCCGACGGCAGCTGGGGCCAACGTCCTGACTTTC.